This T cell receptor beta chain was retrieved from a study of graft-versus-host responses after intestinal transplantation. Germline CDR1 reads SNHLY; CDR2 reads FYNNEI. The CDR3 consists of 18 residues. V lost 6 bases and J 0 bases, leaving 21 bases between the germline ends. To note about this clone: The target antigen is unknown.

Data came from immunoSEQ multiplex PCR; TCRdb stores just in-frame clones and leaves some out. The table has about 93,000 clones, over 85% seen once. The sample was unstimulated CD8+ T cells sorted from spleen or lymph node cells, taken before intestinal transplant. The source is a human donor who received an intestinal transplant. J is TRBJ1-5 and V is TRBV2; TRBD1 is a possible D gene (5 bases). The DNA for the CDR3 is TGTGCCAGCAGGGGCCATCTTTCGGGGGGTATTAGCAATCAGCCCCAGCATTTT. As protein: CASRGHLSGGISNQPQHF.